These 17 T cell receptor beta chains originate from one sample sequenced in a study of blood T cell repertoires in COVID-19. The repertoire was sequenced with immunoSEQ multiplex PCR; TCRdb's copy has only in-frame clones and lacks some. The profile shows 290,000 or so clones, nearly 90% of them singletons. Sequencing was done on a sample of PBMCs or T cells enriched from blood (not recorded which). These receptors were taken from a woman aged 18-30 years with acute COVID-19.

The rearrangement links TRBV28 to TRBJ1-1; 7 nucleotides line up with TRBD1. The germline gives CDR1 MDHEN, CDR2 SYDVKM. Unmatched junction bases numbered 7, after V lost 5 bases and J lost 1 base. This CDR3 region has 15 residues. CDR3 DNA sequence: TGTGCCAGCAGTCCCCCAACAGGGGCGAACACTGAAGCTTTCTTT. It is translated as CASSPPTGANTEAFF.

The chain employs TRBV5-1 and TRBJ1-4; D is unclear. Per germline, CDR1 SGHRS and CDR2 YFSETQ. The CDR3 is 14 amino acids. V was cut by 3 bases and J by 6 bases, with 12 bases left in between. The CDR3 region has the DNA TGCGCCAGCAGCTACACGGCGGTCCATGAAAAACTGTTTTTT. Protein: CASSYTAVHEKLFF.

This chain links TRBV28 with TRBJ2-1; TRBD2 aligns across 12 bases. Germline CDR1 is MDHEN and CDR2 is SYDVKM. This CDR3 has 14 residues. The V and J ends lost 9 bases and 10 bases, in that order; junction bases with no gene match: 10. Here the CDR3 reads CASRETSGGREQFF. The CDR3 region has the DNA TGTGCCAGTAGAGAGACTAGCGGGGGCAGGGAGCAGTTCTTC.

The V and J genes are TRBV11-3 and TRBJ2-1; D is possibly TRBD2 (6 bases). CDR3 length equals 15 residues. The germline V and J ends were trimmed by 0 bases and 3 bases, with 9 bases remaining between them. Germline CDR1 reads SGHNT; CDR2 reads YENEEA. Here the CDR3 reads CASSLDLARYNEQFF. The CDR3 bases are TGTGCCAGCAGCTTAGATCTAGCGCGCTACAATGAGCAGTTCTTC. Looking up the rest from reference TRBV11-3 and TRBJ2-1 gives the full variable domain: EAGVVQSPRYKIIEKKQPVAFWCNPISGHNTLYWYLQNLGQGPELLIRYENEEAVDDSQLPKDRFSAERLKGVDSTLKIQPAELGDSAVYLCASSLDLARYNEQFFGPGTRLTVL.

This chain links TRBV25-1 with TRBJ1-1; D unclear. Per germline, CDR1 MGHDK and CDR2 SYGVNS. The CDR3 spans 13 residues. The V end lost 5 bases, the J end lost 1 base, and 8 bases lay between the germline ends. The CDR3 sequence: CASSLGTNTEAFF. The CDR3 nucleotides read TGTGCCAGCAGTCTAGGAACGAACACTGAAGCTTTCTTT.

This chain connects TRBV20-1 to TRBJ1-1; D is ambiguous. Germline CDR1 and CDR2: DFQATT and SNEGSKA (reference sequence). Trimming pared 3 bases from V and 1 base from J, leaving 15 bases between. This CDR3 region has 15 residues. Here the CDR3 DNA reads TGCAGTGCTAGTAGGCCTCAGACGGGGAACACTGAAGCTTTCTTT. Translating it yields CSASRPQTGNTEAFF.

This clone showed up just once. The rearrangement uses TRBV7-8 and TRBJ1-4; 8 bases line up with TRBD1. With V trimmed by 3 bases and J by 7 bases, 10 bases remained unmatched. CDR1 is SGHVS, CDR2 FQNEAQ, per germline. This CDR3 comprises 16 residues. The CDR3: CASSFRDGTGGEKLFF. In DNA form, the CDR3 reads TGTGCCAGCAGCTTCCGGGACGGGACAGGTGGTGAAAAACTGTTTTTT.

The CDR3 reads CASSPLGGNEQFF. The CDR3 DNA follows: TGTGCCAGCAGCCCATTGGGAGGGAATGAGCAGTTCTTC. This chain links TRBV21-1 with TRBJ2-1; TRBD2 reflects the table's D call only, with no check against the DNA. TRBV21-1 is noted as a pseudogene. This CDR3 is built from 13 residues.

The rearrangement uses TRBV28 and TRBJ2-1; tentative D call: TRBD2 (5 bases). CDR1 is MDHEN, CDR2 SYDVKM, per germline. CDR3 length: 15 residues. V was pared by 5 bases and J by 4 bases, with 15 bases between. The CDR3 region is CASSPVSGLYNEQFF. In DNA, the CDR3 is TGTGCCAGCAGTCCCGTCAGCGGACTTTACAATGAGCAGTTCTTC.

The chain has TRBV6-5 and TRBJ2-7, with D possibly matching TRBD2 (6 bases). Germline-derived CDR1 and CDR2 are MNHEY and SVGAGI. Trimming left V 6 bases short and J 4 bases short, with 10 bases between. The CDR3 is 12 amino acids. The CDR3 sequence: CASRDYGYEQYF. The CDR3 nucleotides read TGTGCCAGCAGGGACTACGGGTACGAGCAGTACTTC.

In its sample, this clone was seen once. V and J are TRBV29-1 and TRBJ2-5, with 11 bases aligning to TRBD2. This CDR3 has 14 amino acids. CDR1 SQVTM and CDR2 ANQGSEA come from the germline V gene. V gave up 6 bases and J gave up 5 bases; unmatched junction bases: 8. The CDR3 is CSVPVIAGGETQYF. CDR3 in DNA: TGCAGCGTCCCGGTGATAGCGGGAGGGGAGACCCAGTACTTC.

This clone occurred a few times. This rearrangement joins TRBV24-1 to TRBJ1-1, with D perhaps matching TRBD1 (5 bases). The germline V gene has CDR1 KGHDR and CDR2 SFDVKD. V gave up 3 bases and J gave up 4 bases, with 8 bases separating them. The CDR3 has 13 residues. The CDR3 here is CATSDGASTEAFF. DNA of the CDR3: TGTGCCACCAGTGATGGGGCGTCCACTGAAGCTTTCTTT.

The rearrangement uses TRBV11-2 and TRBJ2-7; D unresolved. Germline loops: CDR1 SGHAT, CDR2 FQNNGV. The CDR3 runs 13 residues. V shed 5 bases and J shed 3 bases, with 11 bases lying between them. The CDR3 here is CASSGRLSYEQYF. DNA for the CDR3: TGTGCCAGCAGCGGTCGCCTGAGCTACGAGCAGTACTTC.

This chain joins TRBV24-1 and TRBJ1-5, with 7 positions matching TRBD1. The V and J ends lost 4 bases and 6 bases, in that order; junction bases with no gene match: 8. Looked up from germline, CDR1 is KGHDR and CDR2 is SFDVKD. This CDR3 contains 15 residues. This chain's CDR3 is CATSETDRDAQPQHF. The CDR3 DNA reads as TGTGCCACCAGTGAGACCGACAGGGACGCTCAGCCCCAGCATTTT.

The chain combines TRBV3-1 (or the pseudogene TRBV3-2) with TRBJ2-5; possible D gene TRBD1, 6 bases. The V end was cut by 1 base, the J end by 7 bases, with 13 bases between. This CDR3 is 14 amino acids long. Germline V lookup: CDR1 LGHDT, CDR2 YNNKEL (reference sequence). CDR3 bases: TGTGCCAGCAGCCAAGCGGGCGAAGGGGGGACCCAGTACTTC. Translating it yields CASSQAGEGGTQYF.

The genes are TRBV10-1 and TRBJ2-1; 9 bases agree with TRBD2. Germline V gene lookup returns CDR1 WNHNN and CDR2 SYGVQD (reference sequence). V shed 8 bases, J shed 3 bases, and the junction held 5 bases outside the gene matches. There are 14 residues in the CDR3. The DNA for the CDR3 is TGCGCCAGCGGAGCAGCGGGAGGCTACAATGAGCAGTTCTTC. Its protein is CASGAAGGYNEQFF.

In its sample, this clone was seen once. The CDR3 region has the DNA TGCAGCTCGCGGTCTTATAATGAGCAGTTCTTC. Protein sequence: CSSRSYNEQFF. The rearrangement links TRBV29-1 to TRBJ2-1; D unclear. Looked up from germline, CDR1 is SQVTM and CDR2 is ANQGSEA. With 8 bases removed from V and 7 bases from J, the gap between germline ends came to 12 bases. The CDR3 runs 11 residues.